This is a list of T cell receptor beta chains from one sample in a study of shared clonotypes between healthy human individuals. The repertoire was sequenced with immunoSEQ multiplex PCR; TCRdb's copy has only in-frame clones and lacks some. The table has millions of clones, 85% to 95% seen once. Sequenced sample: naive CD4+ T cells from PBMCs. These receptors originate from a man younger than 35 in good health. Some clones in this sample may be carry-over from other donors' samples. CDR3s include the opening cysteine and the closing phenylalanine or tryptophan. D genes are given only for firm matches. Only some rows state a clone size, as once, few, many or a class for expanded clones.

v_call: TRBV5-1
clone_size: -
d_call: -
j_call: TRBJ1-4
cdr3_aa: CASSLARTKSEKLFF
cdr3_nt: TGCGCCAGCAGCTTGGCCCGGACAAAGTCTGAAAAACTGTTTTTT

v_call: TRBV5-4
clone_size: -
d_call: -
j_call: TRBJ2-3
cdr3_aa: CASSLARGTDTQYF
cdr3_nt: TGTGCCAGCAGCTTGGCTAGGGGCACAGATACGCAGTATTTT

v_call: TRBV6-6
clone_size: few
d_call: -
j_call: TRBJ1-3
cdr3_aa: CASRQGENTIYF
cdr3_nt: TGTGCCAGCAGGCAGGGCGAAAACACCATATATTTT

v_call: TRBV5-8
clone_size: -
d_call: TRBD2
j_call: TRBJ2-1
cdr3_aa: CASSRLAGEDLQFF
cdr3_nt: TGTGCCAGCAGCCGACTAGCGGGAGAAGACTTGCAGTTCTTC

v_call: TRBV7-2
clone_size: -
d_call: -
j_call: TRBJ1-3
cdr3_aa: CASSYNPSIVSGNTIYF
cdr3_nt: TGTGCCAGCAGCTATAACCCCTCGATTGTCTCTGGAAACACCATATATTTT

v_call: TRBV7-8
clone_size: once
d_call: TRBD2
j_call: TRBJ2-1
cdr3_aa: CASSYQIHFRGLAGVNEQFF
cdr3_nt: TGTGCCAGCAGCTACCAGATCCACTTCAGGGGACTAGCGGGAGTCAATGAGCAGTTCTTC

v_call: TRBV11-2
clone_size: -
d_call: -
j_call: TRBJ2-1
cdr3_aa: CASSLFRLTPWSSYNEQFF
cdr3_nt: TGTGCCAGCAGCTTATTCCGACTAACCCCCTGGAGCTCCTACAATGAGCAGTTCTTC

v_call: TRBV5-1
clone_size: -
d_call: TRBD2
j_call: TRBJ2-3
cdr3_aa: CASSLELAGGPSNTQYF
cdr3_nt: TGCGCCAGCAGCTTGGAGTTAGCGGGAGGGCCGTCGAATACGCAGTATTTT

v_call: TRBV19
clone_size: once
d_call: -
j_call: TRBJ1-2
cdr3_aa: CAPTKTGGSYGYTF
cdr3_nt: TGTGCCCCTACCAAGACGGGGGGTTCCTATGGCTACACCTTC

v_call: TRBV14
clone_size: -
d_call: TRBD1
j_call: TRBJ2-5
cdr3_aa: CASSPTRTGQETQYF
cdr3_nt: TGTGCCAGCAGCCCCACCCGGACAGGGCAAGAGACCCAGTACTTC

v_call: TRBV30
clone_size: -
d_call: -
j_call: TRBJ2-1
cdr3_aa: CAWSVSGTSSSYNEQFF
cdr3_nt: TGTGCCTGGAGTGTAAGTGGGACGTCCAGCTCCTACAATGAGCAGTTCTTC

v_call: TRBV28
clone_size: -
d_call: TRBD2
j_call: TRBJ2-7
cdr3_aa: CASSFHGGSYEQYF
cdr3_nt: TGTGCCAGCAGTTTTCATGGCGGGAGCTACGAGCAGTACTTC

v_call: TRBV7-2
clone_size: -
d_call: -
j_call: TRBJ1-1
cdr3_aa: CASSLGGAGRGEAFF
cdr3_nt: TGTGCCAGCAGCTTAGGGGGGGCTGGCAGGGGTGAAGCTTTCTTT

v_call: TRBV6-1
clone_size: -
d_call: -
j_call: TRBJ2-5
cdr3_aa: CASPSHPGETQYF
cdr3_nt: TGTGCCAGCCCTTCCCACCCCGGGGAGACCCAGTACTTC

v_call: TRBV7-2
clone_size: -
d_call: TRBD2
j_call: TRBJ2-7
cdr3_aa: CASSLVAAGGSSYEQYF
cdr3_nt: TGTGCCAGCAGCTTAGTTGCAGCGGGAGGGAGCTCCTACGAGCAGTACTTC

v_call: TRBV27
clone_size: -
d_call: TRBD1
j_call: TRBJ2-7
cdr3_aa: CASSSRTGRPTPYEQYF
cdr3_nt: TGTGCCAGCAGTTCTAGGACAGGACGCCCCACGCCGTACGAGCAGTACTTC

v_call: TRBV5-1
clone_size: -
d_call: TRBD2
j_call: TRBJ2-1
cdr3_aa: CASSFGTSGSNEQFF
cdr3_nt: TGCGCCAGCAGCTTCGGGACTAGCGGTTCGAATGAGCAGTTCTTC

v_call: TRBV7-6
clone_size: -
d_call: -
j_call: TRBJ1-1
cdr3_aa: CASSPQAINTEAFF
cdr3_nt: TGTGCCAGCAGCCCACAGGCCATTAACACTGAAGCTTTCTTT

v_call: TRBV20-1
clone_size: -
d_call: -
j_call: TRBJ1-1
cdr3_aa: CSATRWTEAFF
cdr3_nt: TGCAGTGCGACCCGGTGGACTGAAGCTTTCTTT

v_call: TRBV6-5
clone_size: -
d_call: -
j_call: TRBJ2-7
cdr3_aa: CASSERAPYEQYF
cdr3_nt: TGTGCCAGCAGCGAGCGGGCCCCCTACGAGCAGTACTTC

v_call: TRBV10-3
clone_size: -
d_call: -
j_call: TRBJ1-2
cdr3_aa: CAISPQSYGYTF
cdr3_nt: TGTGCCATCTCCCCACAGAGCTATGGCTACACCTTC

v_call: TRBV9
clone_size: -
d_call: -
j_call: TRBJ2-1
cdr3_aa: CASSAGTVSYNEQFF
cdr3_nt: TGTGCCAGCAGCGCCGGGACCGTCTCCTACAATGAGCAGTTCTTC

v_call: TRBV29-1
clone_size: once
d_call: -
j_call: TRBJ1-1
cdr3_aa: CSVALAAGTEAFF
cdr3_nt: TGCAGCGTAGCTTTGGCGGCGGGTACTGAAGCTTTCTTT

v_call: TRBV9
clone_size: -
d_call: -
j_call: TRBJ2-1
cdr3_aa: CASSVVGSGGEQFF
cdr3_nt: TGTGCCAGCAGCGTAGTCGGGAGTGGCGGTGAGCAGTTCTTC

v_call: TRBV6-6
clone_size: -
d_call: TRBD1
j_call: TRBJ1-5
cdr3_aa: CASSYSGRGDQPQHF
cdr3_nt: TGTGCCAGCAGTTACTCAGGCAGGGGGGATCAGCCCCAGCATTTT

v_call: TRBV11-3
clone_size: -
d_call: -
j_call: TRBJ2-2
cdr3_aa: CASSLETSTGELFF
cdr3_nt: TGTGCCAGCAGCTTAGAAACTTCCACCGGGGAGCTGTTTTTT

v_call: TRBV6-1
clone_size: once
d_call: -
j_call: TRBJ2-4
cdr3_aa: CASSESAIQYF
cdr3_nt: TGTGCCAGCAGTGAATCGGCCATTCAGTACTTC

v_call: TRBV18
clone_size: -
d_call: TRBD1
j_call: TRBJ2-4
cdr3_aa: CASSPPGQGLIAKNIQYF
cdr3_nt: TGTGCCAGCTCACCGCCCGGACAGGGGTTAATAGCCAAAAACATTCAGTACTTC

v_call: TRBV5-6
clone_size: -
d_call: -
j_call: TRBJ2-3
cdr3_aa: CASSLTGSTDTQYF
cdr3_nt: TGTGCCAGCAGCTTGACGGGAAGCACAGATACGCAGTATTTT

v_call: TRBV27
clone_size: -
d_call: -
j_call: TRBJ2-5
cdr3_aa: CASSLRWLVGETQYF
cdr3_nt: TGTGCCAGCAGTTTAAGGTGGCTAGTCGGGGAGACCCAGTACTTC

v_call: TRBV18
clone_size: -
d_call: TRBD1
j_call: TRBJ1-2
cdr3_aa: CASSPQAGQSSVGYTF
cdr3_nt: TGTGCCAGCTCACCACAAGCGGGACAGTCTTCAGTTGGCTACACCTTC

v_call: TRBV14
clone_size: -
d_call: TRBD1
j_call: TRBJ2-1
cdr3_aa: CASSLGTGPYNEQFF
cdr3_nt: TGTGCCAGCAGCCTTGGGACAGGACCATACAATGAGCAGTTCTTC

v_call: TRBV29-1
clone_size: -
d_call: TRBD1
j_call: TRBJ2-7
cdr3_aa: CSVHGTGSYEQYF
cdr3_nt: TGCAGCGTTCACGGGACAGGGTCCTACGAGCAGTACTTC

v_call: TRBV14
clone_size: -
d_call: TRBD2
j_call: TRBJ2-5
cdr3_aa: CASSQVTAGASQETQYF
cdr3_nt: TGTGCCAGCAGCCAAGTAACAGCGGGAGCCTCCCAAGAGACCCAGTACTTC

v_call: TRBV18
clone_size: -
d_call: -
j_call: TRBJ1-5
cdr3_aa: CASSPGGGNQPQHF
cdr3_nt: TGTGCCAGCTCACCAGGGGGCGGCAATCAGCCCCAGCATTTT

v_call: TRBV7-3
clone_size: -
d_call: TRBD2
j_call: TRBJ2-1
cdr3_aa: CASSPLAGGPGEQFF
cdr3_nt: TGTGCCAGCAGCCCACTAGCGGGAGGGCCCGGTGAGCAGTTCTTC

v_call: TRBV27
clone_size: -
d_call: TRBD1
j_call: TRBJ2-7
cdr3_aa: CASSWDRPRLRYEQYF
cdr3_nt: TGTGCCAGCAGTTGGGACAGGCCCCGTCTCCGCTACGAGCAGTACTTC

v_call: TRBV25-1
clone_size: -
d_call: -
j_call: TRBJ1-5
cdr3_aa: CASSQEYSNQPQHF
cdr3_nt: TGTGCCAGCAGCCAGGAGTATAGCAATCAGCCCCAGCATTTT

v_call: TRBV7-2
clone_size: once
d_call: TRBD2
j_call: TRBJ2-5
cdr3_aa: CASSRPAGGPGETQYF
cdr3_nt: TGTGCCAGCAGCCGGCCGGCGGGAGGGCCGGGGGAGACCCAGTACTTC

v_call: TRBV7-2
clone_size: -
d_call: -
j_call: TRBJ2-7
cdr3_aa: CASSFEARSAEQYF
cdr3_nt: TGTGCCAGCAGCTTCGAAGCCAGATCTGCCGAGCAGTACTTC

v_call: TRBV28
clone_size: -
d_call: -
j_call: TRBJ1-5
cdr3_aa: CASSLGGDNQPQHF
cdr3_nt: TGTGCCAGCAGTTTAGGCGGGGACAATCAGCCCCAGCATTTT

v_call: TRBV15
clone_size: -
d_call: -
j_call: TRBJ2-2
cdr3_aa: CATSRELINTGELFF
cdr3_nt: TGTGCCACCAGCAGAGAACTGATTAACACCGGGGAGCTGTTTTTT

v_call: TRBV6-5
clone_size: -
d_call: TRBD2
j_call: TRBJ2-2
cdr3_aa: CASMVGLVATGELFF
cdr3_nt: TGTGCCAGCATGGTCGGACTAGTAGCCACCGGGGAGCTGTTTTTT

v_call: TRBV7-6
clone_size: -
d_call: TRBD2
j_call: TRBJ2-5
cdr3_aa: CASSHATGAGTSGRTQETQYF
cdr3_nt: TGTGCCAGCAGTCATGCGACAGGCGCCGGGACTAGCGGGAGGACCCAAGAGACCCAGTACTTC

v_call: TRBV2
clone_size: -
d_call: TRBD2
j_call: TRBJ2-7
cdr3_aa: CASSLTSGRAFGYEQYF
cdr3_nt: TGTGCCAGCAGCCTAACTAGCGGGAGGGCCTTTGGGTACGAGCAGTACTTC

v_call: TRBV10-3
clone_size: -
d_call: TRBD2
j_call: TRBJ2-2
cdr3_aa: CAITVGLAHTGELFF
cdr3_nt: TGTGCCATCACCGTTGGACTAGCACATACCGGGGAGCTGTTTTTT